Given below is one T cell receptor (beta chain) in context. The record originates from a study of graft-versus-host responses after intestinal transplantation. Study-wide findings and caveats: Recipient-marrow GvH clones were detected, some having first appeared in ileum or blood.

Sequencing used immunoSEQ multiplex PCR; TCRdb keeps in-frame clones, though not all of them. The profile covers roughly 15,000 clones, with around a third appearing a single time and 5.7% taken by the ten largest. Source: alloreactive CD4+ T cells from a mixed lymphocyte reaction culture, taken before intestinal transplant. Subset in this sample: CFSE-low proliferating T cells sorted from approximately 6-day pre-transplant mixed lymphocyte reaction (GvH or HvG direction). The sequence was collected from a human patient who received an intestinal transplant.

The CDR3 is CASSLQHEQFF. The CDR3 DNA reads TGTGCCAGCAGCCTACAACATGAGCAGTTCTTC. The rearrangement uses TRBV13 and TRBJ2-1; D gene ambiguous. Trimming shortened V by 5 bases and J by 8 bases, and 7 bases separated the two germline ends. In germline, CDR1 is PRHDT, CDR2 FYEKMQ (reference sequence). The CDR3 length is 11 residues.